The 25 T cell receptor beta chains given below trace back to one sample, sequenced in a study of CD8 T cells in ankylosing spondylitis. TCRdb fed the 5' RACE reads into MiXCR, producing one record per CDR3 protein. The sample consists of around 150,000 distinct CDR3 sequences, around 45% of them appearing once. The sample taken for sequencing was synovial fluid, either unsorted or a sorted T cell fraction (not recorded which). These receptor sequences come from a male donor with ankylosing spondylitis.

This clonotype was seen more than once but under ten times. CDR3 nucleotide sequence: TGTGCCTGGAGAGGGGACAGGGCGCTGGATGGCTACACCTTC. This translates into CAWRGDRALDGYTF. J is TRBJ1-2 and V is TRBV30; 9 bases agree with TRBD1. Trimming cost V 3 bases and J 6 bases; bases outside gene matches: 8. The CDR3 has 14 amino acids. Germline-derived CDR1 and CDR2 are GTSNPN and SVGIG (reference sequence).

V gene TRBV20-1 combines with J gene TRBJ1-2; tentatively, D is TRBD1 (6 bases). CDR3 length: 14 residues. Germline CDR1 and CDR2: DFQATT and SNEGSKA (reference sequence). The V end was cut by 1 base, the J end by 10 bases, with 19 bases between. The CDR3 nucleotides read TGCAGTGCTAGAGCCCTAGCAGGGGTCAACTTCTACACCTTC. Amino acid sequence: CSARALAGVNFYTF.

This clonotype has a single count. The J gene is TRBJ2-5, the V gene TRBV7-4; 8 bases are a match to TRBD1. V dropped 5 bases and J dropped 4; count of bases not matched to a gene: 15. The CDR3 is made up of 17 amino acids. In germline, CDR1 is SGHVT, CDR2 SQSDAQ. DNA for the CDR3: TGTGCCAGCAGCCGAGGGGACAGGTGGACGGTCGGAGAGACCCAGTACTTC. This codes for CASSRGDRWTVGETQYF.

This clonotype has only one observation. The CDR3 coding sequence is TGTGCCAGCAGCTTAGATTGGGGGAGGGCCCGCAATGAGCAGTTCTTC. This gives the protein CASSLDWGRARNEQFF. V usage is TRBV7-6 and J usage is TRBJ2-1; 7 nucleotides align to TRBD2. Trimming took 1 base from V and 6 from J; bases not matched to a gene: 9. CDR1 is SGHVS, CDR2 FNYEAQ, per germline. The CDR3 runs to 16 residues. Based on the CDR3 plus reference TRBV7-6 and TRBJ2-1, the full variable domain is GAGVSQSPRYKVTKRGQDVALRCDPISGHVSLYWYRQALGQGPEFLTYFNYEAQQDKSGLPNDRFSAERPEGSISTLTIQRTEQRDSAMYRCASSLDWGRARNEQFFGPGTRLTVL.

This clonotype has more than one count but fewer than ten. The gene calls are TRBV12-5 and TRBJ2-4, with D tentatively TRBD1 (6 bases). The CDR3 sequence is 16 residues long. Trimming cost V 5 bases and J 0 bases, with 14 bases left between them. Germline V lookup: CDR1 LGHNT, CDR2 FRNRAP. CDR3 nucleotides: TGTGCTAGTGGTCAACAGGGTACGATAGCCAAAAACATTCAGTACTTC. Protein sequence: CASGQQGTIAKNIQYF.

This rearrangement joins TRBV7-8 to TRBJ2-3; D is perhaps TRBD1 (5 bases). Per the germline V gene, CDR1 is SGHVS and CDR2 is FQNEAQ. CDR3 length equals 19 residues. V lost 5 bases and J lost 4, with 28 bases in between. CDR3 sequence reads: CASSPRVPYLALPPDTQYF. In DNA form, the CDR3 reads TGTGCCAGCAGCCCCAGGGTACCGTACCTCGCTCTACCGCCAGATACGCAGTATTTT.

The V and J genes are TRBV4-2 and TRBJ1-6; TRBD1 aligns across 8 bases. The CDR3 sequence is 16 residues long. Unmatched junction bases numbered 8, after V lost 0 bases and J lost 10 bases. Looked up from germline, CDR1 is LGHNA and CDR2 is YNFKEQ. Written as DNA, the CDR3 is TGTGCCAGCAGCCAAGATATCGGTACAGGGGGGTCACCCCTCCACTTT. Protein sequence: CASSQDIGTGGSPLHF.

This clonotype was seen ten or more times. This chain joins TRBV27 and TRBJ2-2; D is uncertain. Germline CDR1 MNHEY, CDR2 SMNVEV (reference sequence). The CDR3 has 15 amino acids. Trimming took 2 bases from V and 3 from J, leaving 10 bases between them. CDR3 amino acids: CASSLVYSHTGELFF. The CDR3 nucleotides are TGTGCCAGCAGTTTAGTCTACAGTCACACCGGGGAGCTGTTTTTT.

This clonotype was found a few times. The V gene is TRBV11-2, the J gene TRBJ2-2, with 7 positions matching TRBD2. Trimming removed 1 base from V and 7 bases from J; junction bases left unmatched: 6. Germline V gene lookup returns CDR1 SGHAT and CDR2 FQNNGV. The CDR3 runs to 15 residues. CDR3 nucleotide sequence: TGTGCCAGCAGCTTAGGGGGACTAAGTAACGGGGAGCTGTTTTTT. This translates into CASSLGGLSNGELFF.

This clonotype was counted a few times. The J gene is TRBJ2-5, the V gene TRBV7-6, with a tentative D call TRBD1 (6 bases). CDR3 length equals 17 residues. V was shortened by 2 bases and J by 2 bases, with 18 bases between the two germline ends. The germline CDR1 and CDR2 sequences are SGHVS and FNYEAQ. The DNA for the CDR3 is TGTGCCAGCAGCTTATACGAAACCACTAGGGGGCAAGAGACCCAGTACTTC. This sequence encodes CASSLYETTRGQETQYF.

This chain uses TRBV7-9 with TRBJ1-5; the D gene is possibly TRBD1 (6 bases). Trimming shortened V by 6 bases and J by 13 bases, and 16 bases separated the two germline ends. The CDR3 is made up of 12 amino acids. The germline gives CDR1 SEHNR, CDR2 FQNEAQ (reference sequence). Here the CDR3 DNA reads TGTGCCAGCAGTTCCACCCACAGGGAACAGCATTTT. Translating it yields CASSSTHREQHF. The full variable domain, in which reference TRBV7-9 and TRBJ1-5 provide the parts outside the CDR3, is DTGVSQNPRHKITKRGQNVTFRCDPISEHNRLYWYRQTLGQGPEFLTYFQNEAQLEKSRLLSDRFSAERPKGSFSTLEIQRTEQGDSAMYLCASSSTHREQHFGDGTRLSIL.

The rearrangement joins TRBV25-1 to TRBJ2-2, with D tentatively TRBD1 (6 bases). The V gene lost 5 bases and the J gene lost 7 bases, with 11 bases spanning the gap. Germline V gene lookup returns CDR1 MGHDK and CDR2 SYGVNS. The CDR3 has 13 amino acids. The CDR3 sequence: CASSYRDVGELFF. The DNA of the CDR3 is TGTGCCAGCAGTTACAGGGATGTCGGGGAGCTGTTTTTT.

The rearrangement joins TRBV25-1 to TRBJ1-2; a weak D match, TRBD1 (6 bases). Trimming removed 5 bases from V and 1 base from J, with 17 bases in between. The V gene's germline CDR1 is MGHDK and CDR2 SYGVNS. This CDR3 spans 16 amino acids. The CDR3 loop reads CASSPLGQGFNYGYTF. CDR3 DNA sequence: TGTGCCAGCAGTCCCCTAGGCCAGGGGTTTAACTATGGCTACACCTTC.

This clonotype was seen more than once but under ten times. CDR3 sequence reads: CASSYVASSYNEQFF. In DNA form, the CDR3 reads TGTGCCAGCAGTTACGTGGCAAGCTCCTACAATGAGCAGTTCTTC. The chain joins TRBV6-5 to TRBJ2-1; D not certain. The V gene lost 2 bases and the J gene lost 0 bases, with 8 bases spanning the gap. The germline gives CDR1 MNHEY, CDR2 SVGAGI. The CDR3 consists of 15 residues.

The chain joins TRBV13 to TRBJ2-3; D uncertain. V was pared by 2 bases and J by 0 bases, with 15 bases between. The CDR3 loop spans 17 amino acids. Germline V lookup: CDR1 PRHDT, CDR2 FYEKMQ (reference sequence). DNA of the CDR3: TGTGCCAGCAGCTTAACGGATCCGGGCTTGAGCACAGATACGCAGTATTTT. Translating gives CASSLTDPGLSTDTQYF.

J is TRBJ2-3 and V is TRBV20-1, with 11 bases matching TRBD2. The CDR3 is 14 residues long. The germline CDR1 and CDR2 sequences are DFQATT and SNEGSKA (reference sequence). J was trimmed by 3 bases and V by 7 bases; bases with no gene match: 6. This CDR3 reads CSGNSGRETDTQYF. The CDR3 DNA sequence: TGCAGTGGTAATAGCGGGAGGGAAACAGATACGCAGTATTTT.

The chain carries TRBV4-2 and TRBJ2-5, with 7 bases lining up with TRBD2. This CDR3 spans 15 amino acids. Unmatched junction bases numbered 3, after V lost 0 bases and J lost 2 bases. CDR1 and CDR2 (germline): LGHNA, YNFKEQ. The CDR3 sequence is CASSQEVGGQETQYF. In DNA form, the CDR3 reads TGTGCCAGCAGCCAAGAAGTGGGGGGGCAAGAGACCCAGTACTTC.

This clonotype occurred a few times. This chain uses TRBV9 with TRBJ2-7; 9 bases agree with TRBD1. Germline V CDR1 and CDR2: SGDLS, YYNGEE. V was pared by 3 bases and J by 6 bases, with 10 bases of the junction left unmatched. The CDR3 consists of 15 residues. The CDR3 here is CASSAETGGNIEQYF. DNA for the CDR3: TGTGCCAGCAGCGCCGAGACAGGGGGTAACATCGAGCAGTACTTC.

This clonotype was seen a handful of times. This chain connects TRBV28 to TRBJ2-1, with a tentative D call TRBD2 (6 bases). Trimming stripped 5 bases from V and 9 bases from J, with 11 bases between. In germline, CDR1 is MDHEN, CDR2 SYDVKM. The CDR3 extends over 12 amino acids. This CDR3 is CASSTLAGEQFF. The CDR3 DNA is TGTGCCAGCAGTACACTAGCCGGTGAGCAGTTCTTC.

V and J are TRBV5-1 and TRBJ2-1; D is unresolved. The germline V gene encodes CDR1 SGHRS and CDR2 YFSETQ. This CDR3 is built from 16 residues. The V gene lost 1 base and the J gene lost 0 bases, with 11 bases spanning the gap. The CDR3: CASSLLWAPSYNEQFF. The CDR3 DNA is TGCGCCAGCAGCTTGTTGTGGGCCCCCTCCTACAATGAGCAGTTCTTC.

In its sample, this clonotype was seen a few times. V gene TRBV10-3 combines with J gene TRBJ2-3, with 11 bases matching TRBD2. The CDR3 has 16 residues. CDR1 and CDR2 from the germline V gene are ENHRY and SYGVKD. With 4 bases clipped from V and 2 bases from J, the junction kept 5 bases outside the gene matches. CDR3 coding DNA: TGTGCCATCAGTGCCCCTAGCGGGAGGCACACAGATACGCAGTATTTT. Encoded protein: CAISAPSGRHTDTQYF.

The rearrangement uses TRBV6-2 or TRBV6-3 and TRBJ2-5; maybe TRBD2 (6 bases). The CDR3 totals 14 residues. From germline, CDR1 is MNHEY and CDR2 SVGEGT. Between the trimmed V and J ends, which lost 6 bases and 6 bases, there was a span of 17 bases. The CDR3 sequence is CASSRRLVLKTQYF. The CDR3, as DNA: TGTGCCAGCAGCCGTAGACTAGTGTTGAAGACCCAGTACTTC.

There are a few counts of this clonotype. The V gene is TRBV12-3 or TRBV12-4, the J gene TRBJ2-5, with D unclear. V was cut by 2 bases and J by 5 bases, with 12 bases left in between. CDR3 length: 14 amino acids. In DNA form, the CDR3 reads TGTGCCAGCAGTTTATTCAGCCGCCGGGAGACCCAGTACTTC. It yields the protein CASSLFSRRETQYF.

The chain uses TRBV5-1 and TRBJ2-7, with 10 nucleotides matching TRBD1. This CDR3 has 14 amino acids. Germline assignment: CDR1 SGHRS and CDR2 YFSETQ. Trimming cost V 0 bases and J 5 bases; bases outside gene matches: 2. CDR3 protein: CASSLGQGADEQYF. In DNA form, the CDR3 reads TGCGCCAGCAGCTTGGGACAGGGGGCGGACGAGCAGTACTTC.

This clonotype was observed a handful of times. The chain employs TRBV6-2 or TRBV6-3 and TRBJ2-4, with 8 bases aligning to TRBD2. Germline loops: CDR1 MNHEY, CDR2 SVGEGT. The J segment lost 0 bases and the V segment lost 0 bases, leaving 7 bases of the junction unmatched. The CDR3 has 18 residues. The CDR3 nucleotides read TGTGCCAGCAGTTACTCGGGACTAGTGTTTTCAGCCAAAAACATTCAGTACTTC. This sequence encodes CASSYSGLVFSAKNIQYF.